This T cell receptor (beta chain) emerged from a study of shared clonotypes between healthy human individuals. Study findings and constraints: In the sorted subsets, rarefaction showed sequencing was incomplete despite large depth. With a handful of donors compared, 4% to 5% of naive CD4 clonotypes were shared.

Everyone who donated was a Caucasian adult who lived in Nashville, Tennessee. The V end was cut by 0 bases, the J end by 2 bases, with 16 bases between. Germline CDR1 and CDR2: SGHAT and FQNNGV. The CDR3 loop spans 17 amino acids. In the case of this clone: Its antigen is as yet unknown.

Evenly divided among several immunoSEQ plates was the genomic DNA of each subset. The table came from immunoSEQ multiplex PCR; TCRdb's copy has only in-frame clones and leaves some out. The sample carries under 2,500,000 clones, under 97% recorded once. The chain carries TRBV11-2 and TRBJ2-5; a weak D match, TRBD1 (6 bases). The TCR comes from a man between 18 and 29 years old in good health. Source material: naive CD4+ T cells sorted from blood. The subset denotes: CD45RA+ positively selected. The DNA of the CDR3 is TGTGCCAGCAGCTTAGAGGGCAGGGGCCGCCCGCAAGAGACCCAGTACTTC. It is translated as CASSLEGRGRPQETQYF.